Below, 3 T cell receptor beta chains from the same sample are listed, as sequenced in a study of blood T cell repertoires in COVID-19. Produced via immunoSEQ multiplex PCR; TCRdb's table is partial and in-frame only. This repertoire shows around 58,000 clones, around 89% found once; its top ten account for approximately 13%. Sequences were obtained from peripheral blood. The receptors here all came from a man in his sixties with active COVID-19.

Only a few counts were recorded for this clone. The chain links TRBV7-9 to TRBJ2-6; D may be TRBD2 (6 bases). Germline assignment: CDR1 SEHNR and CDR2 FQNEAQ (reference sequence). The V and J ends lost 0 bases and 5 bases respectively, with 11 bases between them. The CDR3 extends over 16 amino acids. The CDR3 loop is CASSLAGGSRANVLTF. For the CDR3, the DNA is TGTGCCAGCAGCTTAGCGGGGGGTTCAAGGGCCAACGTCCTGACTTTC. The entire variable domain, with the rest obtained from reference TRBV7-9 and TRBJ2-6, is as follows: DTGVSQNPRHKITKRGQNVTFRCDPISEHNRLYWYRQTLGQGPEFLTYFQNEAQLEKSRLLSDRFSAERPKGSFSTLEIQRTEQGDSAMYLCASSLAGGSRANVLTFGAGSRLTVL.

The chain joins TRBV20-1 to TRBJ2-1; 12 nucleotides agree with TRBD2. Germline V CDR1 and CDR2: DFQATT, SNEGSKA (reference sequence). The CDR3 length is 16 residues. Unmatched junction bases numbered 13, after V lost 3 bases and J lost 10 bases. The CDR3, as DNA: TGCAGTGCTAGTAGGCGGGCTAGCGGGAGGGTTCGGGAGCAGTTCTTC. As protein: CSASRRASGRVREQFF.

This sequence joins TRBV5-8 and TRBJ2-7; 10 positions agree with TRBD1. CDR1 is SGHTS and CDR2 is YDEGEE in the germline V gene. The CDR3 runs to 15 residues. V lost 3 bases and J lost 0; bases outside the gene matches: 3. This CDR3 reads CASSSRDRGSYEQYF. In DNA, the CDR3 is TGTGCCAGCAGCTCTCGGGACAGGGGCTCCTACGAGCAGTACTTC.